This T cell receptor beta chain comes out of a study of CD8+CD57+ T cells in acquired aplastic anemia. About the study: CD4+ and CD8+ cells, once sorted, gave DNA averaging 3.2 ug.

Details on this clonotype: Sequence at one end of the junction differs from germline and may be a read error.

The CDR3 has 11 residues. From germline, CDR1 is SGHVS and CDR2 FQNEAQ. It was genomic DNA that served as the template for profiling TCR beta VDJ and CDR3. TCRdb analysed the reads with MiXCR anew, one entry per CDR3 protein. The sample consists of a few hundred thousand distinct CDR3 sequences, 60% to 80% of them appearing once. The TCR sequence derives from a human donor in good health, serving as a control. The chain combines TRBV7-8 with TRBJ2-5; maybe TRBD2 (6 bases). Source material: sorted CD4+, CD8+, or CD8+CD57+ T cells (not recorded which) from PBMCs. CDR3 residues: CASSRLESQYF. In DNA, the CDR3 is TGTGCCAGCAGCAGACTAGAGAGCCAGTACTTC. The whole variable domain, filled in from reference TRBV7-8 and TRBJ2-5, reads GAGVSQSPRYKVAKRGQDVALRCDPISGHVSLFWYQQALGQGPEFLTYFQNEAQLDKSGLPSDRFFAERPEGSVSTLKIQRTQQEDSAVYLCASSRLESQYFGPGTRLLVL.